Listed below are T cell receptor beta chains from one sample, sequenced in a study of cytomegalovirus exposure and HLA in healthy donors. Generated by immunoSEQ multiplex PCR, the TCRdb table keeps only in-frame clones and is missing some. The sample yields approximately 130,000 clones, approximately 10% seen once. The sequenced material came from PBMCs. The source is a middle-aged woman in good health and CMV-seropositive. Both conserved end residues are part of each CDR3. The D gene is left open where the match is weak. Clone sizes are given selectively: once, few, many, or a class where the clone is expanded.

clone_size j_call d_call v_call cdr3_aa cdr3_nt
few TRBJ2-5 TRBD2 TRBV6-5 CASSPLAGGFGTQYF TGTGCCAGCAGTCCTTTAGCGGGGGGATTTGGGACCCAGTACTTC
few TRBJ1-2 - TRBV14 CASSSSGFGYTF TGTGCCAGCAGCTCCTCGGGTTTCGGCTACACCTTC
few TRBJ2-7 TRBD1 TRBV5-6 CASSQPSRDRVGEQYF TGTGCCAGCAGCCAGCCGTCCCGGGACAGGGTTGGAGAGCAGTACTTC
- TRBJ2-1 TRBD2 TRBV29-1 CSVALAGGYNEQFF TGCAGCGTTGCCCTAGCGGGGGGTTACAATGAGCAGTTCTTC
few TRBJ2-5 TRBD2 TRBV5-4 CASSPDGRVQETQYF TGTGCCAGCAGCCCTGACGGGAGGGTACAAGAGACCCAGTACTTC
- TRBJ1-1 - TRBV5-4 CASSLEGVVDTEAFF TGTGCCAGCAGCTTGGAGGGGGTCGTGGACACTGAAGCTTTCTTT
- TRBJ1-5 TRBD1 TRBV27 CASSSSKGGAGQPQHF TGTGCCAGCAGTTCCTCCAAAGGGGGCGCGGGTCAGCCCCAGCATTTT
- TRBJ1-2 - TRBV10-3 CAISENGSYGYTF TGTGCCATCAGTGAGAATGGCAGCTATGGCTACACCTTC
few TRBJ2-3 TRBD2 TRBV5-1 CASSLGLAGGLSTDTQYF TGCGCCAGCAGCTTGGGCCTAGCGGGGGGACTTAGCACAGATACGCAGTATTTT
few TRBJ2-6 - TRBV25-1 CASSEYRPGGANVLTF TGTGCCAGCAGTGAATACCGTCCGGGAGGGGCCAACGTCCTGACTTTC
- TRBJ1-2 TRBD1 TRBV14 CASSQTGAAGFGYTF TGTGCCAGCAGCCAGACAGGGGCCGCGGGATTTGGCTACACCTTC
- TRBJ1-1 - TRBV5-6 CASSLSVLTEAFF TGTGCCAGCAGCTTGTCGGTTTTGACTGAAGCTTTCTTT
few TRBJ2-2 TRBD2 TRBV4-3 CASSRLGLADTGELFF TGCGCCAGCAGCCGACTTGGACTAGCGGACACCGGGGAGCTGTTTTTT
- TRBJ1-3 - TRBV6-1 CASSEPARGGNTIYF TGTGCCAGCAGTGAACCTGCCAGGGGTGGAAACACCATATATTTT
few TRBJ1-5 - TRBV9 CASSVTGDSNQPQHF TGTGCCAGCAGCGTGACAGGAGATAGCAATCAGCCCCAGCATTTT
few TRBJ1-3 - TRBV29-1 CSVEDRVEGNTIYF TGCAGCGTTGAAGACAGGGTGGAAGGAAACACCATATATTTT
few TRBJ2-1 TRBD1 TRBV5-1 CASSLGTGGTGEQFF TGCGCCAGCAGCTTGGGGACAGGGGGTACCGGGGAGCAGTTCTTC
few TRBJ2-2 - TRBV7-9 CASSLAQATTGELFF TGTGCCAGCAGCTTAGCGCAGGCAACCACCGGGGAGCTGTTTTTT
- TRBJ2-7 TRBD1 TRBV5-1 CASSSDRVSYEQYF TGCGCCAGCAGCTCGGACAGGGTATCCTACGAGCAGTACTTC
few TRBJ2-3 - TRBV18 CASSPNQGPTDTQYF TGTGCCAGCTCACCAAACCAGGGTCCCACAGATACGCAGTATTTT
- TRBJ1-2 - TRBV2 CASSEYLYGYTF TGTGCCAGCAGTGAATATTTGTATGGCTACACCTTC
- TRBJ1-1 - TRBV11-2 CASSLDSVAVNTEAFF TGTGCCAGCAGCTTAGATTCCGTTGCGGTGAACACTGAAGCTTTCTTT
- TRBJ2-4 - TRBV4-3 CASSQDWRLAKNIQYF TGCGCCAGCAGCCAAGATTGGAGGTTAGCCAAAAACATTCAGTACTTC
- TRBJ1-2 - TRBV29-1 CSVADGSPRLEGYTF TGCAGCGTTGCCGACGGAAGCCCCAGATTGGAGGGCTACACCTTC
- TRBJ2-3 TRBD1 TRBV4-3 CASSQGNRGTTDTQYF TGCGCCAGCAGCCAAGGCAACAGGGGTACCACAGATACGCAGTATTTT
few TRBJ1-1 - TRBV6-5 CASTQGLGTEAFF TGTGCCAGCACCCAGGGTTTGGGGACTGAAGCTTTCTTT